The sequence of this T cell receptor beta chain was determined in a study of graft-versus-host responses after intestinal transplantation. For the study at large: Anti-thymocyte globulin induction was given to all recipients, followed by tacrolimus and steroids for around three years.

On this clone: The antigen is unknown.

Measured with immunoSEQ multiplex PCR; TCRdb has only the in-frame clones, and not every one. This sample carries approximately 130,000 clones, roughly nine tenths of them seen once, and the ten largest clones take roughly 0.16%. The CDR3 sequence is 13 residues long. Germline V gene sequence: CDR1 SGHDT, CDR2 YYEEEE. V was trimmed by 0 bases and J by 2 bases, leaving 4 bases between them. Findings and limits, study-wide: Individuals who had graft-donor T cell macrochimerism had allografts that showed high graft-versus-host to host-versus-graft clonal ratios. Ileal or blood samples showed some GvH clones first, and such clones were also found in recipient marrow. Early HvG declines after transplant were associated with peak circulating GvH clone levels.

The receptor's source is a human donor who received an intestinal transplant. Sample: unstimulated CD4+ T cells sorted from spleen or lymph node cells, taken before intestinal transplant. The chain has TRBV5-6 and TRBJ2-3, with D unresolved. The DNA of the CDR3 is TGTGCCAGCAGCTTGGTATACACAGATACGCAGTATTTT. Translated: CASSLVYTDTQYF.